These 9 T cell receptor beta chains came from one sample sequenced in a study of neurological immune-mediated disorders. Via MiXCR, TCRdb re-called the 5' RACE reads, giving one row per CDR3 protein. The sample records about 50,000 distinct CDR3 sequences, approximately 9.2% being singletons. The time point here: longitudinal time-point 3. Source material: PBMCs. Source of these receptors: a middle-aged woman in good health.

This clonotype came up many times. This chain joins TRBV7-2 and TRBJ2-5; 9 nucleotides match TRBD1. This CDR3 has 14 residues. J gave up 9 bases and V 4 bases, and 9 bases lay outside the gene matches. Germline CDR1 SGHTA, CDR2 FQGNSA. The CDR3 loop is CASSSQTGGGPQYF. The CDR3 DNA sequence: TGTGCCAGCAGCTCTCAGACAGGGGGTGGCCCCCAGTACTTC.

As to this clonotype: A much more abundant neighbour one base away suggests this may be a read error. CDR3 region: CASSLSWWQDPYNEQFF. The CDR3 DNA reads TGTGCCAGCAGTTTATCGTGGTGGCAGGACCCCTACAATGAGCAGTTCTTC. The gene calls are TRBV27 and TRBJ2-1, with no clear D. Germline CDR1 reads MNHEY; CDR2 reads SMNVEV (reference sequence). Trimming shortened V by 0 bases and J by 2 bases, and 14 bases separated the two germline ends. The CDR3 covers 17 residues.

At least ten counts were recorded for this clonotype. This chain links TRBV7-3 with TRBJ1-1; D gene unclear. Deletions cut 5 bases from V and 1 base from J, with 8 bases between. The CDR3 length is 13 residues. Germline V CDR1 and CDR2: SGHTA, FQGTGA. In DNA, the CDR3 is TGTGCCAGCAGCGAAACAGCGAACACTGAAGCTTTCTTT. Residues: CASSETANTEAFF.

This clonotype was found many times. This sequence joins TRBV21-1 and TRBJ2-4. TRBV21-1 is recorded as a pseudogene. The CDR3 is 15 amino acids. The DNA for the CDR3 is TGTGCCAGCAGCAAAGGGCACGTAGCCAAAAACATTCAGTACTTC. It translates to CASSKGHVAKNIQYF.

This clonotype has a count of ten or more. J is TRBJ2-3 and V is TRBV20-1; 11 bases agree with TRBD2. Germline V lookup: CDR1 DFQATT, CDR2 SNEGSKA (reference sequence). CDR3 length: 15 residues. V shed 6 bases and J 6 bases; nucleotides not matched to a gene: 11. In DNA, the CDR3 is TGCAGTGCCCTGGGACTAGCGGCCCCCCTCGATACGCAGTATTTT. Translating it yields CSALGLAAPLDTQYF.

In this sample, this clonotype turned up a few times. The chain uses TRBV19 and TRBJ1-1; D not resolved. Looked up from germline, CDR1 is LNHDA and CDR2 is SQIVND (reference sequence). The CDR3 contains 13 residues. V lost 7 bases and J 0 bases, leaving 9 bases between the germline ends. CDR3 coding DNA: TGTGCCAGTACGGCAGGACTGAACACTGAAGCTTTCTTT. Its translation is CASTAGLNTEAFF.

The table lists this clonotype with many counts. The chain recombines TRBV7-6 with TRBJ2-1, with TRBD2 identical over 8 bases. The CDR3 consists of 16 residues. V was clipped by 3 bases and J by 0 bases; unmatched bases: 4. Germline CDR1 is SGHVS and CDR2 is FNYEAQ. The CDR3 loop is CASSFYGGASYNEQFF. CDR3 coding DNA: TGTGCCAGCAGCTTTTACGGGGGGGCCTCCTACAATGAGCAGTTCTTC.

This clonotype came up many times. The chain uses TRBV2 and TRBJ2-1, with 10 nucleotides matching TRBD1. In germline, CDR1 is SNHLY, CDR2 FYNNEI. Unmatched junction bases numbered 11, after V lost 6 bases and J lost 12 bases. This CDR3 region has 14 residues. CDR3 loop: CASRPTGGHPGQFF. CDR3 nucleotide sequence: TGTGCCAGCAGACCGACAGGGGGCCACCCGGGGCAGTTCTTC.

This clonotype has at least ten counts. This rearrangement joins TRBV20-1 to TRBJ2-5; TRBD2 matches at 11 bases. Per the germline V gene, CDR1 is DFQATT and CDR2 is SNEGSKA (reference sequence). The CDR3 sequence is 17 residues long. Germline trimming cut 1 base from V and 5 bases from J; bases unmatched to any gene: 12. In nucleotides, the CDR3 is TGCAGTGCTAGAGTTGGGCTAGCGGGGGGAGTACGGGAGACCCAGTACTTC. It specifies CSARVGLAGGVRETQYF.